Each of the 8 T cell receptor beta chains below was sequenced from the same sample in a study of CD8+CD57+ T cells in acquired aplastic anemia. For CDR3 and TCR beta VDJ profiling, genomic DNA was the template used. Using its own MiXCR run on the reads, TCRdb lists one record per CDR3 protein. The table includes 160,000 or so distinct CDR3 sequences, 71% detected once. All patients picked for sequencing had shown, by flow cytometry, an expansion of CD8+CD57+ cells. Sequencing was done on a sample of sorted CD4+, CD8+, or CD8+CD57+ T cells (not recorded which) from PBMCs. The receptors come from a human donor with aplastic anemia.

The chain carries TRBV7-2 and TRBJ2-5, with D perhaps being TRBD1 or TRBD2 (7 bases each). This CDR3 has 15 residues. Germline lookup yields CDR1 SGHTA and CDR2 FQGNSA. Trimming removed 2 bases at V and 9 bases at J, with 19 bases between. In DNA form, the CDR3 reads TGTGCCAGCAGCTTACGACAGGGTAGTCGGGAGGCCCAGTACTTC. Translating gives CASSLRQGSREAQYF.

The chain is built from TRBV29-1 and TRBJ2-7; D might be TRBD1 (5 bases). The CDR3 sequence is 15 residues long. Germline CDR1 reads SQVTM; CDR2 reads ANQGSEA. Between the trimmed V and J ends, which lost 4 bases and 7 bases, there was a span of 23 bases. This CDR3 reads CSVVPVVGPAREQYF. CDR3 coding DNA: TGCAGCGTTGTACCCGTTGTGGGGCCTGCTAGGGAGCAGTACTTC.

This rearrangement joins TRBV4-1 to TRBJ1-5; D unresolved. The CDR3 sequence is 17 residues long. The V and J ends lost 1 base and 2 bases respectively, with 15 bases between them. Germline CDR1 and CDR2: MGHRA and YSYEKL. The CDR3: CASSQVIAALGNQPQHF. The CDR3 DNA reads as TGCGCCAGCAGCCAAGTTATTGCAGCCCTAGGCAATCAGCCCCAGCATTTT.

The chain is built from TRBV6-6 and TRBJ2-7; a possible D gene is TRBD1 (6 bases). CDR1 and CDR2 from the germline V gene are MNHNY and SVGAGI (reference sequence). There are 15 residues in the CDR3. With 6 bases removed from V and 1 base from J, the gap between germline ends came to 16 bases. CDR3 DNA sequence: TGTGCCAGCAGCCCCACCGGGACATTTTCCTACGAGCAGTACTTC. Amino acids: CASSPTGTFSYEQYF.

This sequence joins TRBV5-4 and TRBJ2-3; the D is unclear. V lost 3 bases and J 2 bases, leaving 7 bases between the germline ends. The CDR3 is made up of 13 amino acids. CDR1 is SGHNT, CDR2 YYREEE, per germline (reference sequence). Written as DNA, the CDR3 is TGTGCCAGCAGCTACCACTACACAGATACGCAGTATTTT. Its translation is CASSYHYTDTQYF.

The chain couples TRBV15 to TRBJ1-5; TRBD1 aligns across 7 bases. The germline CDR1 and CDR2 sequences are LNHNV and YYDKDF (reference sequence). With V trimmed by 0 bases and J by 0 bases, 14 bases remained unmatched. The CDR3 extends over 20 amino acids. The CDR3 reads CATSRDRTTGWENSNQPQHF. CDR3 DNA sequence: TGTGCCACCAGCAGAGATCGAACGACAGGGTGGGAGAATAGCAATCAGCCCCAGCATTTT.

The chain couples TRBV7-9 to TRBJ1-1; unclear D gene. V was cut by 6 bases and J by 5 bases, with 16 bases left in between. Germline values: CDR1 SEHNR, CDR2 FQNEAQ (reference sequence). The CDR3 runs to 14 residues. The DNA of the CDR3 is TGTGCCAGCAGTCCTCGACTAGCGGGTACTGAAGCTTTCTTT. It translates to CASSPRLAGTEAFF.

This clonotype showed up just a few times. The chain joins TRBV7-9 to TRBJ1-2, with D possibly TRBD1 on 6 matching bases. Per the germline V gene, CDR1 is SEHNR and CDR2 is FQNEAQ (reference sequence). There are 13 residues in the CDR3. Deletions cut 4 bases from V and 7 bases from J, with 13 bases between. CDR3 sequence: CASSSVTGFGYTF. In DNA, the CDR3 is TGTGCCAGCAGCTCAGTCACAGGGTTTGGCTACACCTTC.